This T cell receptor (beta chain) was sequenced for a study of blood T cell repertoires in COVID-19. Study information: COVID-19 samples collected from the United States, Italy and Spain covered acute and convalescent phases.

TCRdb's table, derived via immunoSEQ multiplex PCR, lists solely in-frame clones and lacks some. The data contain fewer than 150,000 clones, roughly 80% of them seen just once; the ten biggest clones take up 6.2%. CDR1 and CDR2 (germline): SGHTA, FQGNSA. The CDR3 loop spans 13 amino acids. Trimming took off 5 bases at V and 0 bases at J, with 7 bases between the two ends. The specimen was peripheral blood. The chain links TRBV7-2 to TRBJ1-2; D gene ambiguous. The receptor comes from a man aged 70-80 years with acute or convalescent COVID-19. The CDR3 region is CASSPIANYGYTF. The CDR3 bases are TGTGCCAGCAGCCCGATAGCTAACTATGGCTACACCTTC.